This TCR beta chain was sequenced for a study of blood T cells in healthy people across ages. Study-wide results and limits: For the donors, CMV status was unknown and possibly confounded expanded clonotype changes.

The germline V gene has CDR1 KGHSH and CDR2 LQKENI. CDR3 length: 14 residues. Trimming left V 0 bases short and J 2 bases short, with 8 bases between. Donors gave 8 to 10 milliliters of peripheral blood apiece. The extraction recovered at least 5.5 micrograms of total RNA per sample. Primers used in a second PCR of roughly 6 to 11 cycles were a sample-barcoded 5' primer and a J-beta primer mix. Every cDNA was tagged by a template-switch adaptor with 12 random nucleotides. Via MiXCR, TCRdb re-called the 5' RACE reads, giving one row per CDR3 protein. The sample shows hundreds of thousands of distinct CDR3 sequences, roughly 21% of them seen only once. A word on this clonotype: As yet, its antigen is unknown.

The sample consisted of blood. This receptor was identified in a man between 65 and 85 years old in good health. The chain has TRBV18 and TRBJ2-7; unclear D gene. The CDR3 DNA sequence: TGTGCCAGCTCACCACCTACACCCGCCTACGAGCAGTACTTC. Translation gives CASSPPTPAYEQYF. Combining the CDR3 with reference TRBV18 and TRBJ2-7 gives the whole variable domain NAGVMQNPRHLVRRRGQEARLRCSPMKGHSHVYWYRQLPEEGLKFMVYLQKENIIDESGMPKERFSAEFPKEGPSILRIQQVVRGDSAAYFCASSPPTPAYEQYFGPGTRLTVT.